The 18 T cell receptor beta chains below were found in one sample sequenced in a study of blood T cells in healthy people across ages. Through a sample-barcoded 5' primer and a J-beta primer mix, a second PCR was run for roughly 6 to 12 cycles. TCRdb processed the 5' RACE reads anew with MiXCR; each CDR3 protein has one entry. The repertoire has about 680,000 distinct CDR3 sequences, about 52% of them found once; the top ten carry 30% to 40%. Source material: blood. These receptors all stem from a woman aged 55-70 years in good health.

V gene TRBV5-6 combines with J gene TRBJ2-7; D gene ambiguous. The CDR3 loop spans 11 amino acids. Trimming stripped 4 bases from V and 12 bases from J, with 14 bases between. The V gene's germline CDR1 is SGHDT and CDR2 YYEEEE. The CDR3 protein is CASSMGCERYF. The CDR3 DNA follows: TGTGCCAGCAGCATGGGATGTGAACGGTACTTC.

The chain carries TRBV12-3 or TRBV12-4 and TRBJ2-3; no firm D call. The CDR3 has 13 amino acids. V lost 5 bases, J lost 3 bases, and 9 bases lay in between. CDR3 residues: CASSPGMTDTQYF. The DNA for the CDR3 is TGTGCCAGCAGTCCGGGTATGACAGATACGCAGTATTTT.

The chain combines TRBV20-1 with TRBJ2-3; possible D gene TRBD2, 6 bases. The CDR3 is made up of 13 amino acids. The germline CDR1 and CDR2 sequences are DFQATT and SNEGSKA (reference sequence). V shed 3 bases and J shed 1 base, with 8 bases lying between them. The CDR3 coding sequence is TGCAGTGCTAGTCCGGGGGGCACAGATACGCAGTATTTT. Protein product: CSASPGGTDTQYF.

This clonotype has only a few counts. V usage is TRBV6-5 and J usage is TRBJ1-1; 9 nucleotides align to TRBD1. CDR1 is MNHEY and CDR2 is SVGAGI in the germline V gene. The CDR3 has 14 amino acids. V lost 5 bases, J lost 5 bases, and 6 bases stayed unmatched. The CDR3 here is CASSPDRGRTEAFF. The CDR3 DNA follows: TGTGCCAGCAGTCCCGACAGGGGGAGGACTGAAGCTTTCTTT.

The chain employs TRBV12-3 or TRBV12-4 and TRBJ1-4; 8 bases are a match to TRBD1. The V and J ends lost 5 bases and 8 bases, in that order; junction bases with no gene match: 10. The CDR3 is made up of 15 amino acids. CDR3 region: CASSPTGGDGEKLFF. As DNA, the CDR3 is TGTGCCAGCAGTCCAACAGGGGGTGACGGCGAAAAACTGTTTTTT.

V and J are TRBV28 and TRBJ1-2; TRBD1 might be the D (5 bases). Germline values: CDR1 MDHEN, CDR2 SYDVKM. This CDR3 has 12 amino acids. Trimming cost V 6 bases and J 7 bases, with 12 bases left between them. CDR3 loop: CASSKDSSGYTF. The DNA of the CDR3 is TGTGCCAGCAGCAAAGACAGTTCTGGCTACACCTTC.

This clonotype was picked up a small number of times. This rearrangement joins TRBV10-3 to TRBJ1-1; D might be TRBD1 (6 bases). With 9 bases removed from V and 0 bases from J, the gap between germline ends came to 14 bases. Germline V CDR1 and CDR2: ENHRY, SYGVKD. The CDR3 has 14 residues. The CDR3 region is CAITGSLMNTEAFF. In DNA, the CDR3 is TGTGCCATTACAGGGAGCCTCATGAACACTGAAGCTTTCTTT.

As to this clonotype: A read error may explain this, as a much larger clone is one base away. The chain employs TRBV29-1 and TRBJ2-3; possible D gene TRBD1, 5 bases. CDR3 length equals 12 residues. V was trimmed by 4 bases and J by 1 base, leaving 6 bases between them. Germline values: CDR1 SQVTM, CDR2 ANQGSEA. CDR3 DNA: TGCAGCGTTGTCAGGGGCACAGATACGCAGTATTTT. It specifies CSVVRGTDTQYF.

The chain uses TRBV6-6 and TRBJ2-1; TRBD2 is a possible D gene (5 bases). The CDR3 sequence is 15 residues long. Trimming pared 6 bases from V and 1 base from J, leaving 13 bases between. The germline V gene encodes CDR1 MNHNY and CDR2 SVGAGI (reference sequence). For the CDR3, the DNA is TGTGCCAGCAGCCCTGACTACCAATCCTACAATGAGCAGTTCTTC. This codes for CASSPDYQSYNEQFF.

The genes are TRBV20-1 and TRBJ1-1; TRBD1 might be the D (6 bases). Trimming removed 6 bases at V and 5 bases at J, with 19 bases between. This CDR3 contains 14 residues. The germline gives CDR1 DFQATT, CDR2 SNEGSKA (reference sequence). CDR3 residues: CSAPLGGAGTEAFF. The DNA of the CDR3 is TGCAGTGCCCCCCTGGGGGGGGCTGGGACTGAAGCTTTCTTT.

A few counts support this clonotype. Here the CDR3 reads CSVGDRGLYGYTF. CDR3 nucleotides: TGCAGCGTTGGGGACAGGGGTCTTTATGGCTACACCTTC. The chain uses TRBV29-1 and TRBJ1-2; 10 nucleotides align to TRBD1. J was trimmed by 5 bases and V by 4 bases; bases with no gene match: 4. Germline-derived CDR1 and CDR2 are SQVTM and ANQGSEA. CDR3 length equals 13 residues. The full variable domain, its missing parts supplied by reference TRBV29-1 and TRBJ1-2, is SAVISQKPSRDICQRGTSLTIQCQVDSQVTMMFWYRQQPGQSLTLIATANQGSEATYESGFVIDKFPISRPNLTFSTLTVSNMSPEDSSIYLCSVGDRGLYGYTFGSGTRLTVV.

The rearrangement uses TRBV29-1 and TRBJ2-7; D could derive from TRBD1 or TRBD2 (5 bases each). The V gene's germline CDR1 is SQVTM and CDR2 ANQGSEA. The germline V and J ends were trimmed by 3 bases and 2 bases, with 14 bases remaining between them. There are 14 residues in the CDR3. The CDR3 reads CSVDLGDGAYEQYF. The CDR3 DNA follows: TGCAGCGTTGATCTTGGGGACGGAGCCTACGAGCAGTACTTC.

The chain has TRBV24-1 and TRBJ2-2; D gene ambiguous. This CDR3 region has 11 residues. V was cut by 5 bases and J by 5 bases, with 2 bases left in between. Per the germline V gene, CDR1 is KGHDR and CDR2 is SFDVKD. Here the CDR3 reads CATSVTGELFF. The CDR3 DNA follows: TGTGCCACCAGTGTTACCGGGGAGCTGTTTTTT.

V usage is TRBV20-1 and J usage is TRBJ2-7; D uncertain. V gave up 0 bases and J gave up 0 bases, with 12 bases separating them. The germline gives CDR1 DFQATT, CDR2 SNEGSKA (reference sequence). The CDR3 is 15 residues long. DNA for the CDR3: TGCAGTGCTAGAGATTCCGATCGGTCCTCCTACGAGCAGTACTTC. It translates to CSARDSDRSSYEQYF.

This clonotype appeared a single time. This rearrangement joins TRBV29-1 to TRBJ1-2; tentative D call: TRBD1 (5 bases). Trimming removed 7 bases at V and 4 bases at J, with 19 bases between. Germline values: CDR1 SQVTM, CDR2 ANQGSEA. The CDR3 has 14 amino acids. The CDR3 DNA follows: TGCAGCGCACAAGAACAGCAGGGAGGCTATGGCTACACCTTC. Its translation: CSAQEQQGGYGYTF. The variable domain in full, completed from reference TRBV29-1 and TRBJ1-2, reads SAVISQKPSRDICQRGTSLTIQCQVDSQVTMMFWYRQQPGQSLTLIATANQGSEATYESGFVIDKFPISRPNLTFSTLTVSNMSPEDSSIYLCSAQEQQGGYGYTFGSGTRLTVV.

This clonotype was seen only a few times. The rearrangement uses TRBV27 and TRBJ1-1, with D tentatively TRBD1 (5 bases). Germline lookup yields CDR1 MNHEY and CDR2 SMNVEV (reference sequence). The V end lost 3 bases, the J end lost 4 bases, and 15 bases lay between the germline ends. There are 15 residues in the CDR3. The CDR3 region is CASSLWGSSGTEAFF. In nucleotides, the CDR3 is TGTGCCAGCAGTTTGTGGGGGAGTAGCGGCACTGAAGCTTTCTTT.

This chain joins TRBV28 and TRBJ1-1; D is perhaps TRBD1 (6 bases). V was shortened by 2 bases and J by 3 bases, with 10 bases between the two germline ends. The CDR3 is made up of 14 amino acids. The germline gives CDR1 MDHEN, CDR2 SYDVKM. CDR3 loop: CASSLGQGHTEAFF. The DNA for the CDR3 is TGTGCCAGCAGTTTAGGGCAGGGGCACACTGAAGCTTTCTTT. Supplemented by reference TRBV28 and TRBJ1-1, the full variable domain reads DVKVTQSSRYLVKRTGEKVFLECVQDMDHENMFWYRQDPGLGLRLIYFSYDVKMKEKGDIPEGYSVSREKKERFSLILESASTNQTSMYLCASSLGQGHTEAFFGQGTRLTVV.

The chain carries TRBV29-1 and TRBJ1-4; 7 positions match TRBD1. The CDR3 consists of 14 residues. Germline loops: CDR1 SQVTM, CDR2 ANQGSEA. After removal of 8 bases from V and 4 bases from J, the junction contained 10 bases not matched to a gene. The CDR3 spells CSIVPGTDNEKLFF. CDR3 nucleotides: TGCAGCATTGTTCCCGGGACAGATAATGAAAAACTGTTTTTT.